This passage covers 8 T cell receptor beta chains from one sample sequenced in a study of cytomegalovirus exposure and HLA in healthy donors. The PCR made use of 60 Vbeta and 13 Jbeta primers. TCRdb keeps only in-frame clones here, not all; method: immunoSEQ multiplex PCR. The sample has about 120,000 clones, around three quarters seen once. Sequences were obtained from PBMCs. The source of these receptors is a female donor in good health and CMV-seronegative.

The rearrangement links TRBV5-4 to TRBJ2-5; 8 bases fit TRBD2. CDR1 and CDR2 from the germline V gene are SGHNT and YYREEE (reference sequence). J lost 5 bases, V lost 3 bases, and 6 bases had no gene match. The CDR3 spans 14 residues. CDR3 in amino acids: CASSSGLAVETQYF. CDR3 in DNA: TGTGCCAGCAGCTCCGGACTAGCCGTGGAGACCCAGTACTTC. Variable domain in full (rest from reference TRBV5-4 and TRBJ2-5): ETGVTQSPTHLIKTRGQQVTLRCSSQSGHNTVSWYQQALGQGPQFIFQYYREEENGRGNFPPRFSGLQFPNYSSELNVNALELDDSALYLCASSSGLAVETQYFGPGTRLLVL.

The chain joins TRBV27 to TRBJ2-1; D gene ambiguous. V shed 4 bases and J shed 2 bases, with 12 bases lying between them. The CDR3 contains 15 residues. Germline CDR1 and CDR2: MNHEY and SMNVEV (reference sequence). The CDR3 region is CASSSFTRAYNEQFF. CDR3 nucleotide sequence: TGTGCCAGCAGTTCGTTCACGCGAGCCTACAATGAGCAGTTCTTC.

This chain joins TRBV30 and TRBJ1-4, with TRBD1 as a possible D gene (5 bases). V shed 3 bases and J shed 8 bases, with 13 bases lying between them. This CDR3 contains 13 residues. Germline lookup yields CDR1 GTSNPN and CDR2 SVGIG (reference sequence). This CDR3 reads CAWRGIGVEKLFF. CDR3 DNA sequence: TGTGCCTGGAGAGGGATAGGGGTAGAAAAACTGTTTTTT.

The J gene is TRBJ1-2, the V gene TRBV4-1; the D gene is possibly TRBD1 (6 bases). Germline loops: CDR1 MGHRA, CDR2 YSYEKL. The CDR3 consists of 15 residues. Trimming took 1 base from V and 7 from J, leaving 16 bases between them. The CDR3 protein is CASSQVRLQGSGYTF. DNA for the CDR3: TGCGCCAGCAGCCAAGTTCGGCTACAGGGAAGTGGCTACACCTTC.

This chain's CDR3 is CASGDSDSPLHF. The CDR3 DNA reads as TGTGCCAGCGGCGACAGCGATTCACCCCTCCACTTT. V usage is TRBV2 and J usage is TRBJ1-6, with D possibly being TRBD1 (5 bases). This CDR3 spans 12 amino acids. Trimming removed 8 bases from V and 8 bases from J, with 10 bases in between. Germline assignment: CDR1 SNHLY and CDR2 FYNNEI.

The rearrangement links TRBV5-4 to TRBJ2-3; TRBD2 matches 10 bases. The CDR3 has 17 residues. The germline CDR1 and CDR2 sequences are SGHNT and YYREEE (reference sequence). The junction had 11 bases not matched to a gene; V was cut back by 1 base and J by 6 bases. The CDR3 region has the DNA TGTGCCAGCAGCTTGCCATCCCTAGCGGGAGCGGGGGATACGCAGTATTTT. This gives the protein CASSLPSLAGAGDTQYF. Together with reference TRBV5-4 and TRBJ2-3, the CDR3 gives the full variable domain: ETGVTQSPTHLIKTRGQQVTLRCSSQSGHNTVSWYQQALGQGPQFIFQYYREEENGRGNFPPRFSGLQFPNYSSELNVNALELDDSALYLCASSLPSLAGAGDTQYFGPGTRLTVL.

The chain joins TRBV11-3 to TRBJ1-4; tentative D call: TRBD1 (6 bases). The CDR3 is 17 residues long. V lost 1 base to trimming and J lost 3 bases, with 15 bases between them. Germline values: CDR1 SGHNT, CDR2 YENEEA. The CDR3 nucleotides read TGTGCCAGCAGCTTAGCAGGGGATAAAGGAGCTAATGAAAAACTGTTTTTT. Translated, it gives CASSLAGDKGANEKLFF.

V usage is TRBV9 and J usage is TRBJ2-3, with 7 nucleotides matching TRBD1. The germline gives CDR1 SGDLS, CDR2 YYNGEE. V lost 4 bases, J lost 2 bases, and 4 bases stayed unmatched. CDR3 length equals 14 residues. Here the CDR3 reads CASSPGQYTDTQYF. CDR3 nucleotides: TGTGCCAGCAGCCCGGGACAGTACACAGATACGCAGTATTTT.